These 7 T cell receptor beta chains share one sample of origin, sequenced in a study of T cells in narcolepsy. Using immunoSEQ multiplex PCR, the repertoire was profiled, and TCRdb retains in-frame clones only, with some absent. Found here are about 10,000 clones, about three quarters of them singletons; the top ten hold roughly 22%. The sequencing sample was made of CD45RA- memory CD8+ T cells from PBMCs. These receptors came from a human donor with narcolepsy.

The CDR3 spells CASSYGTGSDTQYF. The CDR3, as DNA: TGTGCCAGCAGTTACGGGACAGGGTCAGATACGCAGTATTTT. The V call is TRBV6-5, the J call TRBJ2-3; 9 bases line up with TRBD1. There are 14 residues in the CDR3. Germline-derived CDR1 and CDR2 are MNHEY and SVGAGI. Trimming took 2 bases from V and 4 from J; bases not matched to a gene: 1.

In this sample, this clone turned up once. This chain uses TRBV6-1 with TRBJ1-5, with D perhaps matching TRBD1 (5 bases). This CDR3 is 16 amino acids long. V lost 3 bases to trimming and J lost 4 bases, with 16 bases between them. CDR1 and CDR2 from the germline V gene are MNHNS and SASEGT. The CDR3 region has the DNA TGTGCCAGCAGTGAGGGTGTAGGGACGCCGAATCAGCCCCAGCATTTT. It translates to CASSEGVGTPNQPQHF.

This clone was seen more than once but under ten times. The CDR3 loop reads CASSDQDRGDNEQFF. The CDR3 DNA sequence: TGTGCCAGCAGTGACCAAGACAGGGGGGACAATGAGCAGTTCTTC. The chain is built from TRBV6-4 and TRBJ2-1, with 9 bases matching TRBD1. V was clipped by 2 bases and J by 5 bases; unmatched bases: 4. This CDR3 has 15 amino acids. Germline V lookup: CDR1 MRHNA, CDR2 SNTAGT.

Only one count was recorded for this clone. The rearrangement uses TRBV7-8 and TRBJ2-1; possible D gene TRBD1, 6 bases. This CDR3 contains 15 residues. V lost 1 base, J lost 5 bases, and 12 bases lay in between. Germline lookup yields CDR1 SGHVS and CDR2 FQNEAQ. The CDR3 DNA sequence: TGTGCCAGCAGCTTAGTAAAGGGGGTGAACAATGAGCAGTTCTTC. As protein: CASSLVKGVNNEQFF.

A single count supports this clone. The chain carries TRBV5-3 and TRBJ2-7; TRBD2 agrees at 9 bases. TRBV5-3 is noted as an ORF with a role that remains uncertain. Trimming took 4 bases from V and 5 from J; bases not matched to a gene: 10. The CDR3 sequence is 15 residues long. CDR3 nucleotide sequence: TGTGCCAGAAGCGTAGCCCCGGGACTAGCCGACGAGCAGTACTTC. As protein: CARSVAPGLADEQYF.

CDR3 amino acids: CASSYGANTGELFF. CDR3 bases: TGTGCCAGCAGTTATGGGGCGAACACCGGGGAGCTGTTTTTT. The rearrangement uses TRBV6-6 and TRBJ2-2; D remains unclear. CDR3 length equals 14 residues. Between the trimmed V and J ends, which lost 3 bases and 0 bases, there was a span of 5 bases. Germline V gene lookup returns CDR1 MNHNY and CDR2 SVGAGI (reference sequence).

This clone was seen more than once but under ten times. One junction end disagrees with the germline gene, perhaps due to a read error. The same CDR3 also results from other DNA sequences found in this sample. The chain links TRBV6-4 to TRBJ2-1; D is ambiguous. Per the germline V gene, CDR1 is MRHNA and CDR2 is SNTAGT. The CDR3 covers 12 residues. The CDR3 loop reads CAISEGPNEQFF. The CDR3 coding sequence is TGTGCCATCAGTGAAGGCCCTAATGAGCAGTTCTTC.